The entry below gives a single T cell receptor (beta chain) sequence along with its context. This clonotype was found many times. Its target antigen remains unknown. Base-call qualities are not available, and no considerably larger clone is one nucleotide away. The data were obtained in a study of T cells in Graves' hyperthyroidism and ophthalmopathy (dated by TCRdb to the late 2010s). Broadly, across the study: Peripheral blood was sampled at the time of initial diagnosis, prior to any treatment. To identify distinguishing TCR V-J signatures, a discovery cohort of some 100 patients was used, comprising 40 to 45 with Graves' ophthalmopathy and some 60 with stable Graves' hyperthyroidism. An independent validation cohort of about 20 hyperthyroidism patients and approximately 16 patients who later progressed to ophthalmopathy tested prospective prediction of ophthalmopathy. For training and testing, the 100 or so patients in the discovery cohort were randomly divided in a 7:3 ratio. In addition, the study compared T-cell repertoires in thyroid tissue and in blood from a handful of Graves' hyperthyroidism patients. After sampling, hyperthyroidism patients received methimazole starting at 30 mg daily, and ophthalmopathy patients received high-dose intravenous methylprednisolone. According to the paper, TCR Vbeta CDR3 sequencing was carried out on about 140 peripheral blood samples, which came from under 50 ophthalmopathy, about 75 hyperthyroidism and about 17 progressor patients.

The research as a whole found: Most expanded thyroid clonotypes (frequency above 0.001) were also detected in blood, suggesting blood repertoires may reflect thyroid immune responses. No statistical method was used to fix the sample size in advance, and group allocation was not hidden from the investigators. In cross-validation, a model built on a 13 V-J signature told ophthalmopathy apart from stable hyperthyroidism with just under 90% sensitivity and approximately 81% specificity, and in testing the same model reached 80%/75%. During validation, the model predicted progression to ophthalmopathy a median of approximately 7 months ahead of onset, with around 65% sensitivity and 72% to 80% specificity.

TCR beta CDR3 regions were amplified from RNA transcripts. A first-round RT-PCR of the TCR CDR3 used the HTBI primer set with the Qiagen OneStep RT-PCR kit. Libraries were constructed in a second round of multiplex PCR, after which size selection and purification were carried out. Paired-end sequencing of the libraries was performed with 100 bp reads on an Illumina HiSeq2000. Under the source paper's analysis protocol: SOAPnuke was used to process the raw data, with reads discarded if the reads contained adapters or uncalled bases, had a mean Phred below 15, or lacked an exact constant-primer or identifier match. High-quality paired reads were merged using COPE v1.2.5, and each unique nucleotide sequence was defined as a clonotype. MiTCR v1.1 was used to align the clonotypes against IMGT TRBV, TRBD and TRBJ reference segments. Analysis was restricted to V-J combinations with a frequency above 0.0001, which covered 99.2% of repertoires. The TCS score was defined as F50 (clonal expansion) divided by E x V (chaos), with BLOSUM62-based TCRdist calculated between CDR3 peptides within each V-J. Welch's t-statistics and random forest reduced just over 500 V-J features to about 13, which were used in a naive Bayes classifier (R e1071). Starting from the raw public reads, TCRdb applied fastp trimming at Q25, assembled clones with MiXCR and retained in-frame beta chains. Each entry merges the rows of one CDR3 protein and shows their most common DNA and genes. The V and J calls were determined by TCRdb, not by the authors. For this sample there are roughly 300,000 distinct CDR3 sequences; about 14% appear just once. The biggest ten clones account for under 30% of the sample.

Sequences SGHTA (CDR1) and FQGNSA (CDR2) are obtained from the germline V gene. The V end loses 2 bases and the J end loses 7 bases, and a stretch of 11 bases separates them. The CDR3 starts with the cysteine, ends with the phenylalanine, and has 13 residues. The retained sequence is limited to the CDR3, 39 bases, with the frame set at the first base. Stable Graves' hyperthyroidism was defined as no progression to ophthalmopathy during 18 months of follow-up. Hyperthyroidism patients were newly diagnosed, with disease duration under 2 months, and aged 18 to 65 years. Exclusion was applied to patients with uncontrolled infections, other autoimmune diseases, pregnancy or lactation. Diagnoses relied on clinical symptoms, serum thyroxine and TRAb, thyroid ultrasound and orbital computed tomography. PBMCs were separated from approximately 10 ml of fresh peripheral blood using Ficoll-Paque density gradient centrifugation. Trizol reagent was used to extract total RNA, and RNA quality was then checked on an Agilent 2100 Bioanalyzer.

Sample: blood. The chain was built from TRBV7-2 and TRBJ1-2; TRBD1 is a possible D gene, resting on 5 matching bases. The receptor was isolated from a woman in her thirties with Graves' hyperthyroidism. For the CDR3, the sequence is CASSLRGSSGYTF. The bases read TGTGCCAGCAGCTTACGGGGGAGCTCTGGCTACACCTTC.